These 25 T cell receptor beta chains originate from one sample sequenced in a study of blood T cell repertoires in COVID-19. The assay was immunoSEQ multiplex PCR, and TCRdb's table has in-frame clones only and misses some. The repertoire has under 250,000 clones, 83% of them found once; the top ten carry approximately 8.6%. The sample taken for sequencing was peripheral blood. These TCRs come from a man aged 35 to 55 with active or convalescent COVID-19.

This chain uses TRBV21-1 with TRBJ2-5; the listed D gene, TRBD1, was not tested against the DNA. TRBV21-1 is shown as a pseudogene. This CDR3 contains 13 residues. Here the CDR3 reads CASSKHRGETQYF. The CDR3 coding sequence is TGTGCCAGCAGCAAACACAGGGGAGAGACCCAGTACTTC.

Only a few counts were recorded for this clone. This rearrangement joins TRBV18 to TRBJ1-2, with a possible D match to TRBD1 (6 bases). Germline V lookup: CDR1 KGHSH, CDR2 LQKENI. V dropped 6 bases and J dropped 4 bases, with 12 bases sitting between them. This CDR3 has 13 amino acids. CDR3 region: CASSGGGGYGYTF. DNA of the CDR3: TGTGCCAGCTCCGGAGGGGGGGGCTATGGCTACACCTTC. The full variable domain, with the rest looked up from reference TRBV18 and TRBJ1-2, is NAGVMQNPRHLVRRRGQEARLRCSPMKGHSHVYWYRQLPEEGLKFMVYLQKENIIDESGMPKERFSAEFPKEGPSILRIQQVVRGDSAAYFCASSGGGGYGYTFGSGTRLTVV.

This chain uses TRBV7-3 with TRBJ2-3, with 7 bases lining up with TRBD2. The CDR3 loop spans 16 amino acids. The germline CDR1 and CDR2 sequences are SGHTA and FQGTGA. J was trimmed by 4 bases and V by 4 bases; bases with no gene match: 11. CDR3 amino acids: CASSSLGLDFSDTQYF. In nucleotides, the CDR3 is TGTGCCAGCAGCTCCTTAGGACTAGATTTCTCAGATACGCAGTATTTT.

A remark on this clone: Other DNA sequences in this specimen translate into the identical CDR3. This CDR3 reads CASTQGSQPQHF. The CDR3 DNA follows: TGTGCCAGCACACAGGGGAGCCAGCCCCAGCATTTT. J is TRBJ1-5 and V is TRBV12-3 or TRBV12-4; 7 bases map to TRBD1. This CDR3 contains 12 residues. The junction had 4 bases not matched to a gene; V was cut back by 7 bases and J by 7 bases.

V usage is TRBV9 and J usage is TRBJ2-3, with TRBD1 matching over 8 bases. Germline trimming cut 5 bases from V and 0 bases from J; bases unmatched to any gene: 5. The V gene's germline CDR1 is SGDLS and CDR2 YYNGEE. This CDR3 is built from 15 residues. The CDR3 reads CASRAQGASTDTQYF. The CDR3 DNA sequence: TGTGCCAGCAGAGCTCAGGGGGCGAGCACAGATACGCAGTATTTT. The variable domain in full, completed from reference TRBV9 and TRBJ2-3, reads DSGVTQTPKHLITATGQRVTLRCSPRSGDLSVYWYQQSLDQGLQFLIQYYNGEERAKGNILERFSAQQFPDLHSELNLSSLELGDSALYFCASRAQGASTDTQYFGPGTRLTVL.

The genes are TRBV19 and TRBJ2-7, with 7 bases aligning to TRBD1. V shed 4 bases, J shed 1 base, and the junction held 7 bases outside the gene matches. The germline V gene encodes CDR1 LNHDA and CDR2 SQIVND (reference sequence). This CDR3 contains 15 residues. CDR3 region: CASSTHRGRSYEQYF. Written as DNA, the CDR3 is TGTGCCAGTAGTACCCACAGGGGACGTTCCTACGAGCAGTACTTC.

The CDR3 sequence is CASSLGSTPGTGELFF. CDR3 bases: TGTGCCAGCAGCTTAGGGTCCACCCCGGGCACCGGGGAGCTGTTTTTT. The gene calls are TRBV7-3 and TRBJ2-2; D not certain. Trimming pared 2 bases from V and 4 bases from J, leaving 14 bases between. The CDR3 extends over 16 amino acids. CDR1 and CDR2 (germline): SGHTA, FQGTGA.

The chain has TRBV27 and TRBJ1-5; the match to TRBD1 covers 7 bases. The V segment lost 8 bases and the J segment 4 bases; nucleotides outside the gene matches: 2. CDR3 length: 12 residues. CDR1 MNHEY and CDR2 SMNVEV come from the germline V gene (reference sequence). Here the CDR3 reads CASQTGNQPQHF. Written as DNA, the CDR3 is TGTGCCAGCCAGACAGGGAATCAGCCCCAGCATTTT.

The CDR3, as DNA: TGCAGCGCCGGCGGGACAAAGGACCGATCCTACAATGAGCAGTTCTTC. Translation: CSAGGTKDRSYNEQFF. This sequence joins TRBV29-1 and TRBJ2-1; D might be TRBD1 or TRBD2, each matching 6 bases. V was clipped by 7 bases and J by 1 base, with 20 bases between them. The CDR3 runs to 16 residues. CDR1 is SQVTM and CDR2 is ANQGSEA in the germline V gene.

V and J are TRBV18 and TRBJ1-4; 7 positions agree with TRBD1. From germline, CDR1 is KGHSH and CDR2 LQKENI. CDR3 size: 14 residues. V shed 3 bases and J 5 bases; nucleotides not matched to a gene: 3. CDR3 amino acids: CASSPVGGNEKLFF. The CDR3 DNA reads as TGTGCCAGCTCACCGGTAGGGGGCAATGAAAAACTGTTTTTT.

This CDR3 reads CASSEAYAQYF. The CDR3 DNA follows: TGTGCCAGCAGTGAAGCGTATGCGCAGTATTTT. This chain connects TRBV2 to TRBJ2-3; D is undetermined. CDR1 is SNHLY, CDR2 FYNNEI, per germline. This CDR3 is 11 amino acids long. The germline V and J ends were trimmed by 0 bases and 10 bases, with 5 bases remaining between them. The full variable domain, with the rest looked up from reference TRBV2 and TRBJ2-3, is EPEVTQTPSHQVTQMGQEVILRCVPISNHLYFYWYRQILGQKVEFLVSFYNNEISEKSEIFDDQFSVERPDGSNFTLKIRSTKLEDSAMYFCASSEAYAQYFGPGTRLTVL.

The gene calls are TRBV2 and TRBJ1-6; D is perhaps TRBD1 (5 bases). The length of the CDR3 is 15 residues. The germline gives CDR1 SNHLY, CDR2 FYNNEI. V was shortened by 4 bases and J by 7 bases, with 14 bases between the two germline ends. This chain's CDR3 is CASSAGGGSNSPLHF. The CDR3 DNA sequence: TGTGCCAGCAGTGCCGGGGGGGGATCGAATTCACCCCTCCACTTT.

The chain recombines TRBV7-2 with TRBJ1-1; weak D call: TRBD1 (5 bases). CDR1 and CDR2 from the germline V gene are SGHTA and FQGNSA. This CDR3 region has 13 residues. Trimming removed 6 bases from V and 6 bases from J, with 14 bases in between. CDR3 DNA: TGTGCCAGCAGGATGGGGGGGACGGCTGAAGCTTTCTTT. Translated: CASRMGGTAEAFF.

The rearrangement links TRBV20-1 to TRBJ1-2, with D perhaps matching TRBD1 (6 bases). The CDR3 is 11 amino acids. CDR1 and CDR2 (germline): DFQATT, SNEGSKA (reference sequence). Trimming stripped 4 bases from V and 7 bases from J, with 10 bases between. Here the CDR3 DNA reads TGCAGTGCTACAGGGGATCGTGGCTACACCTTC. It is translated as CSATGDRGYTF.

The chain recombines TRBV18 with TRBJ1-2, with D maybe TRBD1 (5 bases). Deletions cut 2 bases from V and 6 bases from J, with 13 bases between. CDR1 KGHSH and CDR2 LQKENI come from the germline V gene. This CDR3 is built from 14 residues. CDR3 sequence reads: CASSPFDSDDGYTF. The CDR3 DNA sequence: TGTGCCAGCTCACCATTCGACAGTGACGATGGCTACACCTTC.

This sequence joins TRBV18 and TRBJ1-2; TRBD1 matches at 9 bases. CDR3 length equals 14 residues. Germline V gene sequence: CDR1 KGHSH, CDR2 LQKENI. The ends lost 2 bases at V and 5 bases at J; junction bases unmatched: 3. The DNA of the CDR3 is TGTGCCAGCTCACCAAGGGACAGGGTATATGGCTACACCTTC. Translating it yields CASSPRDRVYGYTF.

The rearrangement joins TRBV25-1 to TRBJ2-5, with 7 bases identical to TRBD1. J lost 7 bases, V lost 4 bases, and 9 bases had no gene match. Germline-derived CDR1 and CDR2 are MGHDK and SYGVNS. This CDR3 is 14 amino acids long. The CDR3, as DNA: TGTGCCAGCAGTGTTCGACAGGGTTGGGGGACCCAGTACTTC. Protein: CASSVRQGWGTQYF.

This clone was detected only once. This chain links TRBV9 with TRBJ2-1; the match to TRBD2 covers 7 bases. The ends lost 3 bases at V and 0 bases at J; junction bases unmatched: 3. This CDR3 spans 15 amino acids. The germline V gene has CDR1 SGDLS and CDR2 YYNGEE. The chain's CDR3 is CASSARTSSYNEQFF. Written as DNA, the CDR3 is TGTGCCAGCAGCGCCCGGACTAGCTCCTACAATGAGCAGTTCTTC. Using reference TRBV9 and TRBJ2-1 for the parts outside the CDR3, the full variable domain is DSGVTQTPKHLITATGQRVTLRCSPRSGDLSVYWYQQSLDQGLQFLIQYYNGEERAKGNILERFSAQQFPDLHSELNLSSLELGDSALYFCASSARTSSYNEQFFGPGTRLTVL.

The rearrangement joins TRBV9 to TRBJ1-2; TRBD1 agrees at 7 bases. The germline V gene has CDR1 SGDLS and CDR2 YYNGEE. The CDR3 spans 13 residues. Trimming cost V 4 bases and J 8 bases; bases outside gene matches: 8. CDR3 protein: CASSISRTGGYTF. The CDR3 nucleotides read TGTGCCAGCAGCATTTCACGGACAGGCGGCTACACCTTC.

Concerning this clone itself: Other DNA sequences within the sample encode an identical CDR3. The chain combines TRBV6-5 with TRBJ1-2; D remains unclear. Germline lookup yields CDR1 MNHEY and CDR2 SVGAGI. This CDR3 is built from 13 residues. Trimming took 3 bases from V and 1 from J, leaving 6 bases between them. The CDR3 nucleotides read TGTGCCAGCAGTTATGGACTTAACTATGGCTACACCTTC. Translated: CASSYGLNYGYTF.

The chain uses TRBV29-1 and TRBJ2-7; D might be TRBD1 (5 bases). CDR1 is SQVTM, CDR2 ANQGSEA, per germline. The CDR3 sequence is 13 residues long. V was clipped by 4 bases and J by 0 bases, with 10 bases between them. The CDR3 loop reads CSVVTAPSYEQYF. CDR3 nucleotide sequence: TGCAGCGTTGTGACAGCTCCCTCCTACGAGCAGTACTTC.

V and J are TRBV12-5 and TRBJ1-2, with a possible D match to TRBD1 (5 bases). Germline lookup yields CDR1 LGHNT and CDR2 FRNRAP. The V end lost 0 bases, the J end lost 5 bases, and 13 bases lay between the germline ends. The CDR3 spans 15 residues. Written as DNA, the CDR3 is TGTGCTAGTGGTTTGGTACCGTGGGGGGAATATGGCTACACCTTC. As protein: CASGLVPWGEYGYTF.

This rearrangement joins TRBV5-6 to TRBJ2-7; 9 positions match TRBD1. Trimming removed 4 bases from V and 3 bases from J; junction bases left unmatched: 5. Germline V gene sequence: CDR1 SGHDT, CDR2 YYEEEE. This CDR3 has 14 residues. The CDR3 DNA reads TGTGCCAGCAGCCGTGACAGGGGGAACTACGAGCAGTACTTC. Protein: CASSRDRGNYEQYF.

The chain recombines TRBV10-3 with TRBJ1-4, with 9 bases fitting TRBD1. V dropped 6 bases and J dropped 8; count of bases not matched to a gene: 7. The CDR3 spans 14 residues. Per germline, CDR1 ENHRY and CDR2 SYGVKD. DNA of the CDR3: TGTGCCATCAGCACAGGGGGCTTATTCGAAAAACTGTTTTTT. It yields the protein CAISTGGLFEKLFF.

V gene TRBV2 combines with J gene TRBJ2-7, with 10 bases that match TRBD2. The V and J ends lost 6 bases and 3 bases, in that order; junction bases with no gene match: 5. This CDR3 spans 14 amino acids. CDR1 and CDR2 (germline): SNHLY, FYNNEI. The CDR3 region has the DNA TGTGCCAGCAGACCCCGGACTAGCGGCTACGAGCAGTACTTC. It is translated as CASRPRTSGYEQYF. Full variable domain (missing parts from reference TRBV2 and TRBJ2-7): EPEVTQTPSHQVTQMGQEVILRCVPISNHLYFYWYRQILGQKVEFLVSFYNNEISEKSEIFDDQFSVERPDGSNFTLKIRSTKLEDSAMYFCASRPRTSGYEQYFGPGTRLTVT.